This TCR beta chain was documented in a study of T cells in Graves' hyperthyroidism and ophthalmopathy. Overall study findings and caveats: Most expanded thyroid clonotypes above 0.001 also appeared in blood. Stable hyperthyroidism was separated from ophthalmopathy by a model based on 13 V-J features.

In the case of this clonotype: Its matching antigen is unknown. At one end the junction does not follow the germline gene, possibly because of a read error.

No ophthalmopathy progression within 18 months constituted stable Graves' hyperthyroidism. Fresh peripheral blood, approximately 9.7 ml, was the source of the PBMCs. RNA transcripts provided the source from which TCR beta CDR3 regions were amplified. A set of HTBI primers served as the primers for a first-round RT-PCR of the TCR CDR3. From the multiplex PCR reads, TCRdb called clonotypes with MiXCR, one entry per CDR3 protein. The sample records about 560,000 distinct CDR3 sequences, 12% to 15% being singletons. Per the germline V gene, CDR1 is ENHRY and CDR2 is SYGVKD. CDR3 length equals 13 residues.

J is TRBJ1-5 and V is TRBV10-3; possibly TRBD1 for D (6 bases). This sequence originates from a middle-aged woman with Graves' hyperthyroidism. The sample taken for sequencing was blood. The CDR3 sequence is CAFSGQFNQPQHF. CDR3 nucleotide sequence: TGTGCCTTCAGCGGACAGTTCAATCAGCCCCAGCATTTT.